Sequencing of this T cell receptor (beta chain) was carried out in a study of technical replicates of blood from several donors. This table comes from immunoSEQ multiplex PCR, and its TCRdb copy is limited to in-frame clones, with some not included. The sample has around 53,000 clones, just over 85% seen once. The CDR3 extends over 15 amino acids. With 5 bases clipped from V and 2 bases from J, the junction kept 7 bases outside the gene matches. CDR1 and CDR2 (germline): MNHNY, SVGAGI (reference sequence). This clonotype was sampled from a human donor in good health. Some clones in this sample may be carry-over from other donors' samples. The specimen sequenced was PBMCs. The J gene is TRBJ2-7, the V gene TRBV6-6, with 9 bases fitting TRBD1. The CDR3, as DNA: TGTGCCAGCAGTCAAACCGGGACAGGGACCTACGAGCAGTACTTC. Amino acids: CASSQTGTGTYEQYF.